These 23 T cell receptor beta chains were all obtained from the same sample, sequenced in a study of shared clonotypes between healthy human individuals. Some clones are missing from TCRdb's copy, which holds only in-frame ones; the method was immunoSEQ multiplex PCR. The data show millions of clones, with over 85% seen just once and about 0.41% held by the top ten. Sequencing input: naive CD4+ T cells from PBMCs. Sample subset: CD45RA+ positively selected. The receptors were gathered from a man younger than 35 in good health. Some clones in this sample may be carry-over from other donors' samples.

This chain connects TRBV5-1 to TRBJ2-1, with TRBD2 matching over 9 bases. The CDR3 length is 19 residues. The germline V gene has CDR1 SGHRS and CDR2 YFSETQ. J gave up 0 bases and V 0 bases, and 10 bases lay outside the gene matches. CDR3 sequence: CASSLGRGLAGSSYNEQFF. Here the CDR3 DNA reads TGCGCCAGCAGCTTGGGAAGGGGGCTAGCGGGAAGCTCCTACAATGAGCAGTTCTTC.

The chain couples TRBV18 to TRBJ2-4, with D perhaps TRBD1 (5 bases). Germline V CDR1 and CDR2: KGHSH, LQKENI. V dropped 1 base and J dropped 5 bases, with 12 bases sitting between them. The length of the CDR3 is 15 residues. The CDR3 DNA reads TGTGCCAGCTCACCACTGATCGGACAAGAAAACATTCAGTACTTC. Amino acid sequence: CASSPLIGQENIQYF.

The chain couples TRBV14 to TRBJ2-3; TRBD1 is a possible D gene (6 bases). Looked up from germline, CDR1 is SGHDN and CDR2 is FVKESK. Between the trimmed V and J ends, which lost 1 base and 8 bases, there was a span of 10 bases. The CDR3 contains 13 residues. CDR3 sequence: CASSQVSDSTQYF. CDR3 sequence (DNA): TGTGCCAGCAGCCAAGTCTCGGACAGTACGCAGTATTTT.

The chain carries TRBV5-1 and TRBJ1-4; D remains unclear. CDR3 length: 14 residues. From germline, CDR1 is SGHRS and CDR2 YFSETQ. V was cut by 4 bases and J by 4 bases, with 11 bases left in between. As DNA, the CDR3 is TGCGCCAGCAGCCCGACGGCGATTAATGAAAAACTGTTTTTT. Its translation: CASSPTAINEKLFF.

The chain combines TRBV28 with TRBJ2-1, with 8 bases matching TRBD2. Germline-derived CDR1 and CDR2 are MDHEN and SYDVKM. The CDR3 is 17 amino acids. V gave up 3 bases and J gave up 5 bases; unmatched junction bases: 12. The CDR3, as DNA: TGTGCCAGCAGTTTCCGCGGACTAGCTAGCGATAACAATGAGCAGTTCTTC. As protein: CASSFRGLASDNNEQFF.

The J gene is TRBJ1-4, the V gene TRBV7-8; unclear D gene. Germline V gives CDR1 SGHVS, CDR2 FQNEAQ. V was pared by 1 base and J by 11 bases, with 8 bases between. CDR3 length: 12 residues. The chain's CDR3 is CASSLGLVKLFF. Written as DNA, the CDR3 is TGTGCCAGCAGCTTAGGCCTCGTTAAACTGTTTTTT.

V and J are TRBV28 and TRBJ1-5; D perhaps matches TRBD1 (5 bases). This CDR3 is built from 12 residues. Germline CDR1 and CDR2: MDHEN and SYDVKM. The V end was cut by 7 bases, the J end by 4 bases, with 8 bases between. CDR3 in amino acids: CASMGENQPQHF. For the CDR3, the DNA is TGTGCCAGCATGGGGGAGAATCAGCCCCAGCATTTT.

The table lists this clone with a count of one. The rearrangement uses TRBV28 and TRBJ2-2, with TRBD2 matching over 11 bases. Germline-derived CDR1 and CDR2 are MDHEN and SYDVKM. V lost 4 bases, J lost 6 bases, and 7 bases stayed unmatched. The CDR3 totals 16 residues. Here the CDR3 reads CASSSRGSGRAGELFF. CDR3 bases: TGTGCCAGCAGTTCCCGTGGTAGCGGGAGGGCCGGGGAGCTGTTTTTT.

The chain carries TRBV5-1 and TRBJ1-4; tentatively, D is TRBD1 (6 bases). V was shortened by 0 bases and J by 8 bases, with 14 bases between the two germline ends. CDR3 length equals 15 residues. CDR1 is SGHRS and CDR2 is YFSETQ in the germline V gene. The DNA of the CDR3 is TGCGCCAGCAGCTTGGGAACAGGGAAATCCGAAAAACTGTTTTTT. It translates to CASSLGTGKSEKLFF.

The chain has TRBV7-8 and TRBJ1-1; D gene unclear. This CDR3 region has 13 residues. Trimming took off 4 bases at V and 8 bases at J, with 14 bases between the two ends. Germline assignment: CDR1 SGHVS and CDR2 FQNEAQ. The DNA for the CDR3 is TGTGCCAGCAGCTCGCCGGGGAGAGGGGAAGCTTTCTTT. It yields the protein CASSSPGRGEAFF.

V and J are TRBV28 and TRBJ2-7, with TRBD2 matching 9 bases. Germline CDR1 MDHEN, CDR2 SYDVKM. Trimming at V came to 4 bases and at J to 6 bases, leaving 10 bases not matched to a gene. This CDR3 region has 15 residues. The CDR3 loop reads CASSSPGTSLGEQYF. CDR3 nucleotide sequence: TGTGCCAGCAGTTCCCCCGGGACTAGCTTAGGCGAGCAGTACTTC. Looking up the rest from reference TRBV28 and TRBJ2-7 gives the full variable domain: DVKVTQSSRYLVKRTGEKVFLECVQDMDHENMFWYRQDPGLGLRLIYFSYDVKMKEKGDIPEGYSVSREKKERFSLILESASTNQTSMYLCASSSPGTSLGEQYFGPGTRLTVT.

The V call is TRBV19, the J call TRBJ1-5; D not certain. The germline gives CDR1 LNHDA, CDR2 SQIVND (reference sequence). V lost 5 bases, J lost 2 bases, and 10 bases lay in between. The CDR3 has 14 residues. The CDR3 coding sequence is TGTGCCAGTAGTCTATCCCGGGGCAATCAGCCCCAGCATTTT. This sequence encodes CASSLSRGNQPQHF.

This clone has just a few counts. The chain carries TRBV2 and TRBJ2-7, with D possibly being TRBD2 (6 bases). Trimming shortened V by 7 bases and J by 6 bases, and 19 bases separated the two germline ends. The CDR3 sequence is 14 residues long. In germline, CDR1 is SNHLY, CDR2 FYNNEI. CDR3 nucleotides: TGTGCCAGCACCCTAAGGGACTCACGAGGCGAGCAGTACTTC. It is translated as CASTLRDSRGEQYF.

This chain connects TRBV5-1 to TRBJ1-1; possible D gene TRBD1, 6 bases. Trimming removed 4 bases from V and 0 bases from J, with 19 bases in between. CDR3 length: 17 residues. Germline CDR1 reads SGHRS; CDR2 reads YFSETQ. CDR3 DNA: TGCGCCAGCAGCCCGGCACGGGGGCGCGATATGAACACTGAAGCTTTCTTT. It translates to CASSPARGRDMNTEAFF.

This chain uses TRBV15 with TRBJ2-2, with 7 bases matching TRBD1. V lost 5 bases, J lost 0 bases, and 0 bases stayed unmatched. CDR3 size: 14 residues. Germline V lookup: CDR1 LNHNV, CDR2 YYDKDF (reference sequence). This CDR3 reads CATSGQANTGELFF. DNA of the CDR3: TGTGCCACCAGCGGACAGGCGAACACCGGGGAGCTGTTTTTT.

A single count supports this clone. V gene TRBV7-2 combines with J gene TRBJ2-3; D is possibly TRBD2 (6 bases). The length of the CDR3 is 15 residues. V was trimmed by 0 bases and J by 1 base, leaving 8 bases between them. Germline V gene data show CDR1 as SGHTA and CDR2 as FQGNSA. Written as DNA, the CDR3 is TGTGCCAGCAGCTTAGCGCAGCGGGGCACAGATACGCAGTATTTT. Its translation: CASSLAQRGTDTQYF.

This chain uses TRBV10-1 with TRBJ2-1; TRBD2 matches at 7 bases. This CDR3 contains 15 residues. V was clipped by 8 bases and J by 7 bases; unmatched bases: 14. CDR1 and CDR2 from the germline V gene are WNHNN and SYGVQD (reference sequence). In nucleotides, the CDR3 is TGCGCCAGCCTACGAGCAGGCGGGAGTAGGAATGAGCAGTTCTTC. Its translation is CASLRAGGSRNEQFF.

The chain uses TRBV5-6 and TRBJ2-3, with no clear D. Germline assignment: CDR1 SGHDT and CDR2 YYEEEE. V was shortened by 1 base and J by 9 bases, with 21 bases between the two germline ends. The CDR3 covers 16 residues. DNA for the CDR3: TGTGCCAGCAGCTTGAAATCGTCAAACCCCTATGACACGCAGTATTTT. Amino acid sequence: CASSLKSSNPYDTQYF. Variable domain in full (rest from reference TRBV5-6 and TRBJ2-3): DAGVTQSPTHLIKTRGQQVTLRCSPKSGHDTVSWYQQALGQGPQFIFQYYEEEERQRGNFPDRFSGHQFPNYSSELNVNALLLGDSALYLCASSLKSSNPYDTQYFGPGTRLTVL.

This clone was observed once. The chain recombines TRBV2 with TRBJ1-1, with TRBD1 as a possible D gene (5 bases). Trimming took off 5 bases at V and 0 bases at J, with 10 bases between the two ends. Germline V lookup: CDR1 SNHLY, CDR2 FYNNEI. The CDR3 has 14 residues. This CDR3 reads CASSRQTMNTEAFF. The DNA of the CDR3 is TGTGCCAGCAGTCGACAGACCATGAACACTGAAGCTTTCTTT.

The rearrangement uses TRBV5-1 and TRBJ2-3; D is unclear. CDR3 length: 15 residues. Germline assignment: CDR1 SGHRS and CDR2 YFSETQ. V was shortened by 1 base and J by 3 bases, with 12 bases between the two germline ends. The CDR3 bases are TGCGCCAGCAGCTTGCAAGACGGCCGTACAGATACGCAGTATTTT. Protein: CASSLQDGRTDTQYF.

The chain carries TRBV2 and TRBJ2-3, with 8 bases aligning to TRBD1. V shed 4 bases and J 1 base; nucleotides not matched to a gene: 4. The germline CDR1 and CDR2 sequences are SNHLY and FYNNEI. The CDR3 sequence is 15 residues long. The DNA for the CDR3 is TGTGCCAGCAGTGCTCAGGGGGCGGGCACAGATACGCAGTATTTT. It yields the protein CASSAQGAGTDTQYF. Supplemented by reference TRBV2 and TRBJ2-3, the full variable domain reads EPEVTQTPSHQVTQMGQEVILRCVPISNHLYFYWYRQILGQKVEFLVSFYNNEISEKSEIFDDQFSVERPDGSNFTLKIRSTKLEDSAMYFCASSAQGAGTDTQYFGPGTRLTVL.

The gene calls are TRBV29-1 and TRBJ2-7, with D unresolved. The ends were cut back, 4 bases at V and 2 bases at J, with 9 bases in the middle. The germline gives CDR1 SQVTM, CDR2 ANQGSEA. This CDR3 spans 12 amino acids. The CDR3 loop reads CSVGEATYEQYF. As DNA, the CDR3 is TGCAGCGTTGGGGAAGCGACCTACGAGCAGTACTTC.

This clone was recorded only once. The genes are TRBV28 and TRBJ1-2; 9 nucleotides line up with TRBD1. Germline trimming cut 5 bases from V and 2 bases from J; bases unmatched to any gene: 3. In germline, CDR1 is MDHEN, CDR2 SYDVKM. The CDR3 contains 14 residues. As DNA, the CDR3 is TGTGCCAGCAGTGAAACAGGGGGCAACTATGGCTACACCTTC. It encodes CASSETGGNYGYTF.